These T cell receptor beta chains were read from a single sample in a study of blood T cell repertoires in COVID-19. Libraries were prepared by immunoSEQ multiplex PCR; TCRdb keeps only in-frame clonotypes and omits some of them. The sample carries hundreds of thousands of clones, about 90% recorded once. Sequencing was performed on PBMCs or T cells enriched from blood (not recorded which). These receptors all stem from a woman between 25 and 40 years old who had recovered from COVID-19. The CDR3 runs from the conserved cysteine through the conserved F or W. Each record gives: J gene, V gene, D gene, clone size, CDR3 length, CDR3 protein, CDR3 DNA. The D gene is left open where the match is weak. Some rows have no size entry. The others give once, few or many, or a class for an expanded clone.

J: TRBJ2-3
V: TRBV25-1
D: TRBD1
size: -
length: 15
CDR3: CASSEWAGGIDTQYF
DNA: TGTGCCAGCAGTGAATGGGCAGGGGGTATAGATACGCAGTATTTT

J: TRBJ1-2
V: TRBV6-5
D: -
size: -
length: 11
CDR3: CASKETRGYTF
DNA: TGTGCCAGCAAGGAGACGCGGGGCTACACCTTC

J: TRBJ1-4
V: TRBV28
D: TRBD1
size: -
length: 16
CDR3: CASSLPYRGSSEKLFF
DNA: TGTGCCAGCAGTTTACCCTACAGGGGTTCAAGTGAAAAACTGTTTTTT

J: TRBJ1-5
V: TRBV5-1
D: -
size: -
length: 15
CDR3: CASSEQGAINQPQHF
DNA: TGCGCCAGCAGCGAACAGGGCGCAATCAATCAGCCCCAGCATTTT

J: TRBJ2-7
V: TRBV18
D: TRBD1
size: -
length: 15
CDR3: CASSTAAGGSYEQYF
DNA: TGTGCCAGCTCGACCGCGGCAGGGGGCTCCTACGAGCAGTACTTC

J: TRBJ1-6
V: TRBV6-5
D: TRBD1
size: -
length: 14
CDR3: CASSSTGVNSPLHF
DNA: TGTGCCAGCAGTAGTACAGGGGTTAATTCACCCCTCCACTTT

J: TRBJ1-2
V: TRBV20-1
D: -
size: -
length: 11
CDR3: CSAARGGGYTF
DNA: TGCAGTGCCGCCCGGGGGGGTGGCTACACCTTC

J: TRBJ1-2
V: TRBV11-2
D: TRBD1
size: -
length: 12
CDR3: CASSFTGDGYTF
DNA: TGTGCCAGCAGCTTCACAGGGGATGGCTACACCTTC

J: TRBJ1-2
V: TRBV28
D: -
size: -
length: 14
CDR3: CASSINRVGYGYTF
DNA: TGTGCCAGCAGTATAAACAGGGTTGGCTATGGCTACACCTTC

J: TRBJ1-1
V: TRBV5-5
D: -
size: -
length: 12
CDR3: CASSSQFREAFF
DNA: TGTGCCAGCAGCTCACAGTTCAGAGAAGCTTTCTTT

J: TRBJ1-2
V: TRBV6-2/TRBV6-3
D: -
size: -
length: 14
CDR3: CASSPLVGASGYTF
DNA: TGTGCCAGCAGCCCCCTAGTGGGGGCGTCCGGCTACACCTTC

J: TRBJ1-5
V: TRBV12-3/TRBV12-4
D: -
size: -
length: 13
CDR3: CASSLNREQPQHF
DNA: TGTGCCAGCAGTTTGAACAGGGAGCAGCCCCAGCATTTT

J: TRBJ1-2
V: TRBV4-2
D: -
size: -
length: 16
CDR3: CASSQDGQTGNYGYTF
DNA: TGTGCCAGCAGCCAAGATGGTCAGACAGGCAACTATGGCTACACCTTC

J: TRBJ1-5
V: TRBV4-1
D: -
size: -
length: 15
CDR3: CASRPEGRSNQPQHF
DNA: TGCGCCAGCAGGCCGGAGGGAAGGAGCAATCAGCCCCAGCATTTT

J: TRBJ2-5
V: TRBV29-1
D: TRBD1
size: -
length: 11
CDR3: CSVTGGETQYF
DNA: TGCAGCGTGACAGGGGGAGAGACCCAGTACTTC

J: TRBJ1-5
V: TRBV27
D: -
size: -
length: 14
CDR3: CASSLFQGNQPQHF
DNA: TGTGCCAGCAGTTTGTTTCAGGGGAATCAGCCCCAGCATTTT

J: TRBJ2-3
V: TRBV7-2
D: TRBD1
size: -
length: 15
CDR3: CASSLRDRETDTQYF
DNA: TGTGCCAGCAGCTTAAGGGACAGGGAAACAGATACGCAGTATTTT

J: TRBJ2-7
V: TRBV7-8
D: -
size: -
length: 16
CDR3: CASSLAVGRRDYEQYF
DNA: TGTGCCAGCAGCTTAGCGGTAGGGCGACGGGACTACGAGCAGTACTTC

J: TRBJ2-5
V: TRBV7-2
D: -
size: -
length: 14
CDR3: CASSSPRSQETQYF
DNA: TGTGCCAGCAGCTCACCCCGGAGCCAAGAGACCCAGTACTTC

J: TRBJ2-7
V: TRBV7-8
D: TRBD1
size: -
length: 14
CDR3: CASSRTGQGYEQYF
DNA: TGTGCCAGCAGTCGTACGGGACAGGGTTACGAGCAGTACTTC

J: TRBJ2-7
V: TRBV30
D: TRBD1
size: once
length: 12
CDR3: CALDRGAHEQYF
DNA: TGTGCCTTGGACAGGGGGGCCCACGAGCAGTACTTC